These 26 T cell receptor beta chains originate from one sample sequenced in a study of T-cell memory formation after mild COVID-19. TCRdb itself ran the 5' RACE reads through MiXCR, one entry per CDR3 protein. This sample has some 300,000 distinct CDR3 sequences, with less than 20% found just once. Sequencing input: PBMCs or a T cell subset sorted from them (not recorded which). The source is a man aged 18 to 30 who had mild COVID-19 (a few samples of this study predate the infection). Cell type and time point are not known.

This chain links TRBV5-1 with TRBJ2-7, with no clear D. The V end lost 4 bases, the J end lost 7 bases, and 18 bases lay between the germline ends. Germline assignment: CDR1 SGHRS and CDR2 YFSETQ. The CDR3 is 14 amino acids. This CDR3 reads CASSGSLRSTEQYF. CDR3 nucleotide sequence: TGCGCCAGCAGCGGTTCGCTAAGGTCTACGGAGCAGTACTTC.

The rearrangement uses TRBV6-2 or TRBV6-3 and TRBJ2-7, with a weak D call TRBD2 (7 bases). V was cut by 4 bases and J by 6 bases, with 19 bases left in between. Germline CDR1 is MNHEY and CDR2 is SVGEGT. CDR3 length: 15 amino acids. This chain's CDR3 is CASSSPAGARLEQYF. The CDR3 coding sequence is TGTGCCAGCAGTTCCCCGGCGGGGGCGAGACTCGAGCAGTACTTC.

In this sample, this clonotype turned up a few times. V usage is TRBV5-1 and J usage is TRBJ1-2; D might be TRBD1 (6 bases). V gave up 0 bases and J gave up 6 bases, with 9 bases separating them. This CDR3 region has 13 residues. Germline V lookup: CDR1 SGHRS, CDR2 YFSETQ. DNA of the CDR3: TGCGCCAGCAGCTTGGTGCCAGGGGATGGCTACACCTTC. Translating it yields CASSLVPGDGYTF. The full variable domain, completed using reference TRBV5-1 and TRBJ1-2, is KAGVTQTPRYLIKTRGQQVTLSCSPISGHRSVSWYQQTPGQGLQFLFEYFSETQRNKGNFPGRFSGRQFSNSRSEMNVSTLELGDSALYLCASSLVPGDGYTFGSGTRLTVV.

V and J are TRBV10-3 and TRBJ1-5; possibly TRBD1 for D (5 bases). V was clipped by 4 bases and J by 0 bases, with 10 bases between them. The CDR3 is 15 amino acids. Per germline, CDR1 ENHRY and CDR2 SYGVKD. The CDR3 region has the DNA TGTGCCATCAGTGTGGGGGAATTTAGCAATCAGCCCCAGCATTTT. Its translation is CAISVGEFSNQPQHF.

The chain has TRBV20-1 and TRBJ2-7; 7 bases agree with TRBD1. Trimming took 6 bases from V and 5 from J; bases not matched to a gene: 4. Germline assignment: CDR1 DFQATT and CDR2 SNEGSKA (reference sequence). CDR3 size: 11 residues. CDR3 sequence reads: CSAHRGDEQYV. CDR3 coding DNA: TGCAGTGCGCACAGGGGCGACGAGCAGTACGTC.

The chain links TRBV10-1 to TRBJ2-3; 8 positions match TRBD2. This CDR3 has 16 residues. Trimming at V came to 0 bases and at J to 3 bases, leaving 5 bases not matched to a gene. Germline assignment: CDR1 WNHNN and CDR2 SYGVQD (reference sequence). The CDR3 protein is CASSESRGAGTDTQYF. CDR3 sequence (DNA): TGCGCCAGCAGTGAGTCGCGGGGGGCCGGGACAGATACGCAGTATTTT.

The gene calls are TRBV10-3 and TRBJ2-7; maybe TRBD2 (6 bases). The germline CDR1 and CDR2 sequences are ENHRY and SYGVKD. This CDR3 region has 14 residues. V dropped 6 bases and J dropped 3 bases, with 15 bases sitting between them. Here the CDR3 reads CAIRPGLQSYEQYF. The CDR3 coding sequence is TGTGCCATCAGGCCGGGACTTCAGAGCTACGAGCAGTACTTC.

There are a few counts of this clonotype. The chain uses TRBV19 and TRBJ2-3; D unresolved. V was trimmed by 5 bases and J by 6 bases, leaving 12 bases between them. There are 13 residues in the CDR3. Germline V lookup: CDR1 LNHDA, CDR2 SQIVND (reference sequence). The CDR3 loop is CASSRTIPDTQYF. In DNA, the CDR3 is TGTGCCAGTAGTCGGACCATCCCGGATACGCAGTATTTT.

The rearrangement joins TRBV5-1 to TRBJ2-5; perhaps TRBD1 as D (6 bases). This CDR3 comprises 14 residues. V was cut by 7 bases and J by 2 bases, with 15 bases left in between. Germline V lookup: CDR1 SGHRS, CDR2 YFSETQ. The CDR3 reads CASRSTGIQETQYF. DNA of the CDR3: TGCGCCAGCCGATCTACAGGGATACAAGAGACCCAGTACTTC.

This clonotype showed up just a few times. The V call is TRBV7-2, the J call TRBJ2-3; D not resolved. V lost 2 bases and J 4 bases, leaving 4 bases between the germline ends. CDR3 length: 12 residues. Germline V gene lookup returns CDR1 SGHTA and CDR2 FQGNSA. The chain's CDR3 is CASSLISDTQYF. The CDR3 nucleotides are TGTGCCAGCAGCTTAATATCAGATACGCAGTATTTT.

The chain has TRBV19 and TRBJ1-1; D may be TRBD1 (6 bases). Germline CDR1 is LNHDA and CDR2 is SQIVND (reference sequence). The CDR3 is 13 amino acids. Trimming pared 6 bases from V and 7 bases from J, leaving 15 bases between. This CDR3 reads CASRDGGAFEAFF. The CDR3 region has the DNA TGTGCCAGTAGGGACGGGGGCGCTTTTGAAGCTTTCTTT.

This clonotype has a handful of counts. The rearrangement joins TRBV4-1 to TRBJ1-2; TRBD1 aligns across 7 bases. The CDR3 runs 16 residues. Germline values: CDR1 MGHRA, CDR2 YSYEKL. Trimming removed 0 bases from V and 4 bases from J; junction bases left unmatched: 8. CDR3 DNA: TGCGCCAGCAGCCAAGATCCAGGGGGAGGTGGCTATGGCTACACCTTC. Translating it yields CASSQDPGGGGYGYTF.

This clonotype showed up just a few times. V and J are TRBV6-6 and TRBJ1-1; D is unclear. Germline V lookup: CDR1 MNHNY, CDR2 SVGAGI (reference sequence). V lost 2 bases to trimming and J lost 0 bases, with 10 bases between them. The CDR3 is made up of 15 amino acids. The CDR3 sequence is CASSYSRQMNTEAFF. CDR3 DNA sequence: TGTGCCAGCAGTTACAGCAGGCAAATGAACACTGAAGCTTTCTTT.

CDR3 DNA: TGTGCCAGCAGCCCTAGGGCAGGGGGCCCCCAGGGGTATGAGCAGTTCTTC. Amino acid sequence: CASSPRAGGPQGYEQFF. This rearrangement joins TRBV11-1 to TRBJ2-1; the match to TRBD1 covers 8 bases. This CDR3 is built from 17 residues. With 5 bases clipped from V and 8 bases from J, the junction kept 17 bases outside the gene matches. CDR1 SGHAT and CDR2 FQDESV come from the germline V gene (reference sequence). The entire variable domain, with the rest obtained from reference TRBV11-1 and TRBJ2-1, is as follows: EAEVAQSPRYKITEKSQAVAFWCDPISGHATLYWYRQILGQGPELLVQFQDESVVDDSQLPKDRFSAERLKGVDSTLKIQPAELGDSAMYLCASSPRAGGPQGYEQFFGPGTRLTVL.

This rearrangement joins TRBV7-9 to TRBJ1-2, with unresolved D. The CDR3 covers 12 residues. The germline gives CDR1 SEHNR, CDR2 FQNEAQ (reference sequence). V was clipped by 5 bases and J by 7 bases, with 11 bases between them. This CDR3 reads CASSLEEGGYTF. The CDR3 DNA reads as TGTGCCAGCAGCCTAGAGGAGGGTGGCTACACCTTC.

This clonotype was observed a handful of times. The chain joins TRBV10-3 to TRBJ1-1, with D possibly TRBD1 on 5 matching bases. V was pared by 11 bases and J by 0 bases, with 13 bases between. CDR1 is ENHRY and CDR2 is SYGVKD in the germline V gene. This CDR3 is built from 13 residues. The CDR3 is CASGEQMNTEAFF. CDR3 nucleotide sequence: TGTGCCTCGGGGGAACAGATGAACACTGAAGCTTTCTTT.

This clonotype came up many times. The chain links TRBV5-1 to TRBJ2-5; 11 nucleotides match TRBD2. Germline assignment: CDR1 SGHRS and CDR2 YFSETQ. The CDR3 spans 17 residues. V shed 4 bases, J shed 0 bases, and the junction held 8 bases outside the gene matches. The CDR3 DNA reads TGCGCCAGCAGCCAATCTAGACTAGCGGGGTACCAAGAGACCCAGTACTTC. The encoded protein is CASSQSRLAGYQETQYF.

There are a few counts of this clonotype. The CDR3 DNA reads TGCGCCAGCAGCCAAGACCGGACAGGGGCAGATGAAGCTTTCTTT. Its protein product is CASSQDRTGADEAFF. The chain recombines TRBV4-3 with TRBJ1-1, with 9 bases lining up with TRBD1. This CDR3 spans 15 amino acids. Looked up from germline, CDR1 is LGHNA and CDR2 is YSLEER. With 0 bases clipped from V and 7 bases from J, the junction kept 6 bases outside the gene matches.

Only a few counts were recorded for this clonotype. The gene calls are TRBV12-3 or TRBV12-4 and TRBJ2-1; D gene ambiguous. Trimming cost V 6 bases and J 5 bases, with 11 bases left between them. CDR3 length equals 13 residues. The CDR3 loop is CASRISSNNEQFF. The CDR3 bases are TGTGCCAGCAGAATTAGCAGTAACAATGAGCAGTTCTTC.

Only a few counts were recorded for this clonotype. CDR3 in amino acids: CASSPRRTGIRADTQYF. As DNA, the CDR3 is TGTGCCAGCAGTCCACGCCGCACAGGGATCAGGGCAGATACGCAGTATTTT. The V and J genes are TRBV12-3 or TRBV12-4 and TRBJ2-3, with D possibly TRBD1 on 6 matching bases. The V and J ends lost 5 bases and 4 bases respectively, with 22 bases between them. This CDR3 spans 17 amino acids.

This clonotype appeared a few times. V is TRBV4-2 and J is TRBJ2-7; TRBD2 matches 7 bases. V was pared by 2 bases and J by 1 base, with 2 bases of the junction left unmatched. Per germline, CDR1 LGHNA and CDR2 YNFKEQ. The CDR3 runs to 14 residues. CDR3 DNA sequence: TGTGCCAGCAGCCAATCTAGCGGTTCCTACGAGCAGTACTTC. This codes for CASSQSSGSYEQYF.

The chain uses TRBV20-1 and TRBJ1-2; 8 bases match TRBD1. The CDR3 covers 16 residues. Germline CDR1 reads DFQATT; CDR2 reads SNEGSKA (reference sequence). V lost 2 bases, J lost 2 bases, and 10 bases stayed unmatched. The CDR3 region is CSARYVPGGANYGYTF. The CDR3 DNA sequence: TGCAGTGCTAGATATGTCCCAGGGGGCGCAAACTATGGCTACACCTTC.

The rearrangement joins TRBV7-9 to TRBJ2-1, with D hard to call. CDR1 and CDR2 (germline): SEHNR, FQNEAQ (reference sequence). Trimming removed 3 bases at V and 10 bases at J, with 10 bases between. This CDR3 region has 12 residues. Written as DNA, the CDR3 is TGTGCCAGCAGCTTTGGCTCCTTCGAGCAGTTCTTC. This sequence encodes CASSFGSFEQFF.

The chain uses TRBV5-4 and TRBJ1-2; 10 positions agree with TRBD1. Germline CDR1 SGHNT, CDR2 YYREEE (reference sequence). The length of the CDR3 is 15 residues. V gave up 2 bases and J gave up 3 bases; unmatched junction bases: 4. The CDR3: CASSFGDRGHYGYTF. CDR3 nucleotides: TGTGCCAGCAGCTTCGGGGACAGGGGCCACTATGGCTACACCTTC.

This sequence joins TRBV4-3 and TRBJ2-6; D remains ambiguous. The CDR3 loop spans 16 amino acids. The V end lost 2 bases, the J end lost 1 base, and 9 bases lay between the germline ends. The germline gives CDR1 LGHNA, CDR2 YSLEER. The CDR3 DNA is TGCGCCAGCAGCCAATCCTTTCCATCTGGGGCCAACGTCCTGACTTTC. Translation: CASSQSFPSGANVLTF.

The rearrangement links TRBV2 to TRBJ1-2; D is unresolved. The CDR3 runs to 13 residues. CDR1 and CDR2 from the germline V gene are SNHLY and FYNNEI. V was clipped by 7 bases and J by 7 bases, with 16 bases between them. The CDR3 coding sequence is TGTGCCAGCACCCGTCGGGAGGGAGTTGGCTACACCTTC. Its translation is CASTRREGVGYTF.